This passage covers 27 T cell receptor beta chains from one sample sequenced in a study of blood T cell repertoires in COVID-19. The data were produced by immunoSEQ multiplex PCR, yet TCRdb's version contains in-frame clones alone and is incomplete. The sample lists fewer than 250,000 clones; roughly nine tenths were seen once. Sequences were obtained from PBMCs or T cells enriched from blood (not recorded which). Every receptor here comes from a man aged 25-45 years who had recovered from COVID-19.

This clone was counted a few times. The gene calls are TRBV28 and TRBJ1-1, with D possibly TRBD1 on 6 matching bases. The V gene lost 3 bases and the J gene lost 6 bases, with 11 bases spanning the gap. The length of the CDR3 is 13 residues. CDR1 is MDHEN, CDR2 SYDVKM, per germline. The CDR3 sequence: CASSFAGAAEAFF. The CDR3 DNA sequence: TGTGCCAGCAGTTTTGCGGGGGCTGCTGAAGCTTTCTTT.

The V call is TRBV2, the J call TRBJ1-2; D not resolved. Trimming stripped 5 bases from V and 3 bases from J, with 10 bases between. CDR1 and CDR2 from the germline V gene are SNHLY and FYNNEI. The CDR3 consists of 13 residues. CDR3 region: CASSQVPYYGYTF. In DNA, the CDR3 is TGTGCCAGCAGTCAGGTTCCCTACTATGGCTACACCTTC.

In its sample, this clone was seen a few times. The genes are TRBV5-1 and TRBJ2-3, with 8 bases matching TRBD2. The germline V gene encodes CDR1 SGHRS and CDR2 YFSETQ. The CDR3 is made up of 17 amino acids. Losses at the gene ends were 2 bases for V and 4 bases for J; bases not matched to a gene: 12. CDR3 loop: CASSFSAGGRISDTQYF. The CDR3 DNA follows: TGCGCCAGCAGCTTTTCGGCGGGAGGCCGAATTTCAGATACGCAGTATTTT.

This clone turned up a few times. The chain joins TRBV19 to TRBJ1-5, with D possibly matching TRBD1 (5 bases). Trimming took 9 bases from V and 5 from J, leaving 23 bases between them. Germline V gene data show CDR1 as LNHDA and CDR2 as SQIVND (reference sequence). CDR3 length equals 16 residues. The CDR3 DNA sequence: TGTGCCAGCGTCGCATTAGTGGATAAGGGGCATCAGCCCCAGCATTTT. It is translated as CASVALVDKGHQPQHF. Variable domain in full (rest from reference TRBV19 and TRBJ1-5): DGGITQSPKYLFRKEGQNVTLSCEQNLNHDAMYWYRQDPGQGLRLIYYSQIVNDFQKGDIAEGYSVSREKKESFPLTVTSAQKNPTAFYLCASVALVDKGHQPQHFGDGTRLSIL.

The chain couples TRBV18 to TRBJ2-3; tentatively, D is TRBD1 (5 bases). The germline gives CDR1 KGHSH, CDR2 LQKENI. V was shortened by 3 bases and J by 2 bases, with 12 bases between the two germline ends. The CDR3 sequence is 15 residues long. DNA of the CDR3: TGTGCCAGCTCACCCCTACAGGCTCACACAGATACGCAGTATTTT. Amino acid sequence: CASSPLQAHTDTQYF.

V and J are TRBV6-5 and TRBJ1-3; 8 positions agree with TRBD1. CDR1 is MNHEY and CDR2 is SVGAGI in the germline V gene. CDR3 length: 15 residues. CDR3 sequence reads: CATTRTGSGGNTIYF. CDR3 bases: TGTGCGACGACTCGGACAGGGTCCGGTGGAAACACCATATATTTT.

The chain couples TRBV9 to TRBJ2-3; perhaps TRBD1 as D (6 bases). Germline V CDR1 and CDR2: SGDLS, YYNGEE. The CDR3 totals 16 residues. The V end was cut by 0 bases, the J end by 4 bases, with 15 bases between. CDR3 in DNA: TGTGCCAGCAGCGTAGATCAGGGGATGAGGGCAGATACGCAGTATTTT. Its protein is CASSVDQGMRADTQYF.

CDR3 residues: CASSLRTGTYEQYF. The CDR3 DNA sequence: TGTGCCAGCAGCTTACGGACAGGAACCTACGAGCAGTACTTC. V gene TRBV7-2 combines with J gene TRBJ2-7, with 7 bases aligning to TRBD1. Germline CDR1 reads SGHTA; CDR2 reads FQGNSA. Unmatched junction bases numbered 3, after V lost 2 bases and J lost 2 bases. The CDR3 extends over 14 amino acids.

The rearrangement uses TRBV6-2 or TRBV6-3 and TRBJ2-3, with 12 bases lining up with TRBD2. The CDR3 is 18 amino acids. V was pared by 2 bases and J by 5 bases, with 11 bases of the junction left unmatched. Germline values: CDR1 MNHEY, CDR2 SVGEGT. Here the CDR3 DNA reads TGTGCCAGCAGTTACCCCTACACGACTAGCGGGGGTGTAGATACGCAGTATTTT. As protein: CASSYPYTTSGGVDTQYF.

V is TRBV5-1 and J is TRBJ2-1; possible D gene TRBD1, 6 bases. V was clipped by 4 bases and J by 4 bases, with 12 bases between them. The CDR3 runs 14 residues. CDR1 and CDR2 (germline): SGHRS, YFSETQ. The CDR3 DNA sequence: TGCGCCAGCAGCGACAGGAGTAGTTACAATGAGCAGTTCTTC. This translates into CASSDRSSYNEQFF.

The chain is built from TRBV7-9 and TRBJ2-3; 15 nucleotides line up with TRBD2. After removal of 2 bases from V and 6 bases from J, the junction contained 12 bases not matched to a gene. The CDR3 consists of 19 residues. Germline values: CDR1 SEHNR, CDR2 FQNEAQ (reference sequence). The CDR3 reads CASSLRGLAGGLGLDTQYF. CDR3 nucleotides: TGTGCCAGCAGCTTACGCGGACTAGCGGGAGGGCTGGGGTTGGATACGCAGTATTTT.

The chain combines TRBV5-8 with TRBJ1-5, with 7 bases fitting TRBD1. J was trimmed by 1 base and V by 4 bases; bases with no gene match: 8. Germline V gene lookup returns CDR1 SGHTS and CDR2 YDEGEE. CDR3 length: 16 amino acids. In nucleotides, the CDR3 is TGTGCCAGCAGCCCTGAGACAGGGAACAGCAATCAGCCCCAGCATTTT. Protein sequence: CASSPETGNSNQPQHF.

The chain joins TRBV7-2 to TRBJ1-2; maybe TRBD1 (6 bases). The germline gives CDR1 SGHTA, CDR2 FQGNSA. Trimming cost V 4 bases and J 5 bases, with 14 bases left between them. This CDR3 comprises 14 residues. The CDR3: CASSSRDTLYGYTF. In nucleotides, the CDR3 is TGTGCCAGCAGCTCCCGGGACACGCTATATGGCTACACCTTC.

The chain couples TRBV18 to TRBJ2-2; D is ambiguous. The CDR3 is 12 residues long. Germline CDR1 is KGHSH and CDR2 is LQKENI. Trimming took off 4 bases at V and 7 bases at J, with 7 bases between the two ends. The CDR3 loop is CASSLTGGELFF. Written as DNA, the CDR3 is TGTGCCAGCTCACTCACCGGCGGGGAGCTGTTTTTT.

This clone was observed a handful of times. This chain connects TRBV7-9 to TRBJ1-6; D is possibly TRBD1 (6 bases). The germline V gene encodes CDR1 SEHNR and CDR2 FQNEAQ (reference sequence). This CDR3 has 15 residues. Trimming shortened V by 3 bases and J by 5 bases, and 11 bases separated the two germline ends. CDR3 loop: CASSLDSGNNSPLHF. For the CDR3, the DNA is TGTGCCAGCAGCTTGGACAGTGGAAATAATTCACCCCTCCACTTT.

The CDR3 region has the DNA TGTGCCAGCAGTTTACCCTCAGGGGCTGGGGAGCTGTTTTTT. Amino acids: CASSLPSGAGELFF. This rearrangement joins TRBV28 to TRBJ2-2; possible D gene TRBD1, 6 bases. Trimming took off 2 bases at V and 8 bases at J, with 12 bases between the two ends. Germline CDR1 MDHEN, CDR2 SYDVKM. The CDR3 is 14 residues long.

J is TRBJ2-3 and V is TRBV19; 15 bases match TRBD2. The germline gives CDR1 LNHDA, CDR2 SQIVND (reference sequence). V was clipped by 9 bases and J by 6 bases; unmatched bases: 16. There are 18 residues in the CDR3. The CDR3 sequence is CARLRVGTSGGYGDTQYF. The CDR3 DNA reads as TGTGCCAGACTGAGGGTTGGGACTAGCGGGGGGTACGGGGATACGCAGTATTTT.

The table lists this clone with a few counts. The chain is built from TRBV28 and TRBJ2-7, with TRBD2 as a possible D gene (6 bases). Trimming removed 3 bases at V and 4 bases at J, with 19 bases between. The CDR3 extends over 16 amino acids. Germline V gene lookup returns CDR1 MDHEN and CDR2 SYDVKM. The CDR3: CASSFIVGAGKYEQYF. The CDR3 region has the DNA TGTGCCAGCAGTTTTATAGTTGGGGCGGGAAAATACGAGCAGTACTTC.

Of note for this clone: At one end the junction does not follow the germline gene, possibly because of a read error. At the DNA level, this CDR3 is encoded by other sequences in the same sample as well. The genes are TRBV25-1 and TRBJ1-5, with D possibly being TRBD1 (6 bases). Germline-derived CDR1 and CDR2 are MGHDK and SYGVNS. This CDR3 is 14 amino acids long. CDR3 in amino acids: CASRDSRDNQPQHF. DNA of the CDR3: TGTGCCAGCAGGGACAGCCGGGATAATCAGCCCCAACATTTT.

The rearrangement uses TRBV15 and TRBJ1-1; the D is unclear. The CDR3 is made up of 12 amino acids. The germline CDR1 and CDR2 sequences are LNHNV and YYDKDF (reference sequence). V was trimmed by 0 bases and J by 11 bases, leaving 10 bases between them. The CDR3 loop is CATSRDSLAAFF. DNA for the CDR3: TGTGCCACCAGCAGAGATAGCCTAGCTGCTTTCTTT.

This chain joins TRBV7-2 and TRBJ2-1, with a weak D call TRBD2 (5 bases). The CDR3 is 14 amino acids. Trimming shortened V by 4 bases and J by 0 bases, and 7 bases separated the two germline ends. In germline, CDR1 is SGHTA, CDR2 FQGNSA. Here the CDR3 DNA reads TGTGCCAGCAGCTCGGGAAGCTCCTACAATGAGCAGTTCTTC. Residues: CASSSGSSYNEQFF. Using reference TRBV7-2 and TRBJ2-1 for the parts outside the CDR3, the full variable domain is GAGVSQSPSNKVTEKGKDVELRCDPISGHTALYWYRQSLGQGLEFLIYFQGNSAPDKSGLPSDRFSAERTGGSVSTLTIQRTQQEDSAVYLCASSSGSSYNEQFFGPGTRLTVL.

The rearrangement links TRBV2 to TRBJ2-7, with 8 positions matching TRBD1. Germline CDR1 is SNHLY and CDR2 is FYNNEI. The CDR3 sequence is 14 residues long. Germline trimming cut 6 bases from V and 0 bases from J; bases unmatched to any gene: 4. The CDR3 region is CASSGQGSSYEQYF. The CDR3 DNA reads as TGTGCCAGCAGCGGACAGGGAAGCTCCTACGAGCAGTACTTC.

The chain joins TRBV29-1 to TRBJ2-3, with 9 bases identical to TRBD2. V gave up 2 bases and J gave up 0 bases; unmatched junction bases: 9. The CDR3 is made up of 17 amino acids. Germline assignment: CDR1 SQVTM and CDR2 ANQGSEA. CDR3 in DNA: TGCAGCGTTGAATTTTGGGCTAGCGGGGATAGCACAGATACGCAGTATTTT. This gives the protein CSVEFWASGDSTDTQYF.

The sample holds one count of this clone. V is TRBV21-1 and J is TRBJ2-1; TRBD2 is the table's D call and was not checked against the DNA. TRBV21-1 is an annotated pseudogene. The CDR3 covers 12 residues. The CDR3 sequence is CAILNSHDEQFF. CDR3 nucleotides: TGTGCCATCCTGAATAGCCACGATGAGCAGTTCTTC.

V gene TRBV27 combines with J gene TRBJ2-7; TRBD1 agrees at 9 bases. Germline CDR1 reads MNHEY; CDR2 reads SMNVEV (reference sequence). J lost 4 bases, V lost 5 bases, and 6 bases had no gene match. The length of the CDR3 is 14 residues. The CDR3 here is CASSLGQGVYEQYF. CDR3 DNA: TGTGCCAGCAGTCTGGGACAGGGAGTTTACGAGCAGTACTTC.

The V gene is TRBV7-2, the J gene TRBJ2-2; TRBD2 matches 9 bases. Trimming cost V 2 bases and J 3 bases; bases outside gene matches: 4. The CDR3 spans 16 residues. The V gene's germline CDR1 is SGHTA and CDR2 FQGNSA. The CDR3 spells CASSLSGLAYTGELFF. The CDR3 bases are TGTGCCAGCAGCTTATCGGGACTAGCTTACACCGGGGAGCTGTTTTTT.

This chain links TRBV5-5 with TRBJ1-3; D possibly corresponds to TRBD1 (5 bases). The CDR3 has 15 amino acids. Trimming shortened V by 1 base and J by 0 bases, and 8 bases separated the two germline ends. Germline CDR1 SGHKS, CDR2 YYEKEE (reference sequence). This CDR3 reads CASSLIGGSGNTIYF. The CDR3 nucleotides are TGTGCCAGCAGCTTGATCGGGGGCTCTGGAAACACCATATATTTT. Full variable domain (remainder filled in from reference TRBV5-5 and TRBJ1-3): DAGVTQSPTHLIKTRGQQVTLRCSPISGHKSVSWYQQVLGQGPQFIFQYYEKEERGRGNFPDRFSARQFPNYSSELNVNALLLGDSALYLCASSLIGGSGNTIYFGEGSWLTVV.